This paragraph reports one T cell receptor beta chain. This specimen belongs to a study of blood T cell repertoires in COVID-19. Per germline, CDR1 MGHRA and CDR2 YSYEKL. Trimming removed 5 bases at V and 2 bases at J, with 13 bases between. CDR3 length equals 15 residues. The table came from immunoSEQ multiplex PCR; TCRdb's copy has only in-frame clones and leaves some out. The data hold some 350,000 clones, with around 87% observed a single time. This chain links TRBV4-1 with TRBJ2-1; D gene unclear. The sequence was obtained from a young man who had recovered from COVID-19. Material for sequencing was PBMCs or T cells enriched from blood (not recorded which). CDR3 region: CASSYTGETYNEQFF. CDR3 coding DNA: TGCGCCAGCAGCTACACCGGAGAGACCTACAATGAGCAGTTCTTC.